The 22 T cell receptor beta chains listed next were all sequenced from one sample in a study of human T cells and chemical hapten exposure. Extraction of total RNA was performed on unfractionated whole blood. Each CDR3 protein is one row after TCRdb ran MiXCR on the 5' RACE reads. The table lists roughly 120,000 distinct CDR3 sequences, around 20% of them singletons. All receptors come from a human donor in good health.

This clonotype was found a few times. This rearrangement joins TRBV28 to TRBJ2-5; perhaps D is TRBD1 or TRBD2 (6 bases each). Between the trimmed V and J ends, which lost 3 bases and 1 base, there was a span of 15 bases. CDR1 is MDHEN and CDR2 is SYDVKM in the germline V gene. CDR3 length equals 16 residues. This CDR3 reads CASSFLGGRRQETQYF. In DNA, the CDR3 is TGTGCCAGCAGTTTCCTCGGGGGCCGGCGCCAAGAGACCCAGTACTTC.

The chain joins TRBV5-4 to TRBJ1-2, with D possibly being TRBD1 (6 bases). The CDR3 is 13 amino acids. Trimming shortened V by 5 bases and J by 8 bases, and 16 bases separated the two germline ends. Looked up from germline, CDR1 is SGHNT and CDR2 is YYREEE (reference sequence). The CDR3 DNA sequence: TGTGCCAGCAGGATGGCAGGGGTCTGGGGCTACACCTTC. This sequence encodes CASRMAGVWGYTF.

The V call is TRBV27, the J call TRBJ1-5, with D maybe TRBD1 (5 bases). Trimming shortened V by 3 bases and J by 5 bases, and 14 bases separated the two germline ends. CDR1 and CDR2 from the germline V gene are MNHEY and SMNVEV (reference sequence). This CDR3 contains 15 residues. CDR3 loop: CASSLRGAQDQPQHF. The CDR3 nucleotides are TGTGCCAGCAGTTTGAGAGGGGCGCAAGATCAGCCCCAGCATTTT.

The chain links TRBV5-1 to TRBJ1-1, with D possibly being TRBD1 (5 bases). The CDR3 is 15 amino acids. Germline values: CDR1 SGHRS, CDR2 YFSETQ. The germline V and J ends were trimmed by 5 bases and 5 bases, with 19 bases remaining between them. In DNA form, the CDR3 reads TGCGCCAGCAGAACTGGGGGAGGGGCGCAGACTGAAGCTTTCTTT. Amino acids: CASRTGGGAQTEAFF.

This rearrangement joins TRBV4-1 to TRBJ2-7; tentatively, D is TRBD2 (6 bases). From germline, CDR1 is MGHRA and CDR2 YSYEKL. The CDR3 consists of 13 residues. Trimming removed 3 bases from V and 4 bases from J, with 10 bases in between. The CDR3 DNA reads as TGCGCCAGCAGCCAGGGGGGAGTGTACGAGCAGTACTTC. Protein: CASSQGGVYEQYF.

The chain joins TRBV9 to TRBJ1-5, with TRBD1 as a possible D gene (6 bases). CDR3 length: 14 amino acids. Germline V CDR1 and CDR2: SGDLS, YYNGEE. Between the trimmed V and J ends, which lost 3 bases and 5 bases, there was a span of 12 bases. The CDR3 is CASSAKGGHQPQHF. The CDR3 DNA is TGTGCCAGCAGCGCGAAGGGGGGCCATCAGCCCCAGCATTTT. Full variable domain (remainder filled in from reference TRBV9 and TRBJ1-5): DSGVTQTPKHLITATGQRVTLRCSPRSGDLSVYWYQQSLDQGLQFLIQYYNGEERAKGNILERFSAQQFPDLHSELNLSSLELGDSALYFCASSAKGGHQPQHFGDGTRLSIL.

This clonotype has just a few counts. The genes are TRBV28 and TRBJ1-1, with D possibly being TRBD1 (5 bases). The CDR3 sequence is 15 residues long. Germline-derived CDR1 and CDR2 are MDHEN and SYDVKM. Trimming removed 3 bases at V and 4 bases at J, with 15 bases between. The CDR3 protein is CASSFQGGLGTEAFF. As DNA, the CDR3 is TGTGCCAGCAGTTTCCAGGGAGGGTTGGGCACTGAAGCTTTCTTT. Full variable domain (rest looked up from reference TRBV28 and TRBJ1-1): DVKVTQSSRYLVKRTGEKVFLECVQDMDHENMFWYRQDPGLGLRLIYFSYDVKMKEKGDIPEGYSVSREKKERFSLILESASTNQTSMYLCASSFQGGLGTEAFFGQGTRLTVV.

The V and J genes are TRBV24-1 and TRBJ2-1; 7 bases fit TRBD2. Germline V gene lookup returns CDR1 KGHDR and CDR2 SFDVKD. The V and J ends lost 5 bases and 2 bases, in that order; junction bases with no gene match: 2. This CDR3 has 14 residues. The DNA of the CDR3 is TGTGCCACCAGTGCTAGCGGCCCCTACAATGAGCAGTTCTTC. Its translation is CATSASGPYNEQFF.

There are a few counts of this clonotype. CDR3 coding DNA: TGTGCCAGCAGTCCGAGTAGGTTGGGGCATTCACCCCTCCACTTT. Encoded protein: CASSPSRLGHSPLHF. This chain joins TRBV3-1 and TRBJ1-6; weak D call: TRBD1 (5 bases). V lost 6 bases to trimming and J lost 8 bases, with 17 bases between them. Germline V lookup: CDR1 LGHDT, CDR2 YNNKEL (reference sequence). The CDR3 sequence is 15 residues long. Full variable domain (remainder filled in from reference TRBV3-1 and TRBJ1-6): DTAVSQTPKYLVTQMGNDKSIKCEQNLGHDTMYWYKQDSKKFLKIMFSYNNKELIINETVPNRFSPKSPDKAHLNLHINSLELGDSAVYFCASSPSRLGHSPLHFGNGTRLTVT.

This clonotype was recorded a few times. The gene calls are TRBV6-6 and TRBJ2-3; 7 bases map to TRBD1. CDR1 MNHNY and CDR2 SVGAGI come from the germline V gene (reference sequence). The CDR3 runs to 14 residues. Germline trimming cut 5 bases from V and 4 bases from J; bases unmatched to any gene: 6. CDR3 amino acids: CASSTTGRADTQYF. The CDR3 region has the DNA TGTGCCAGCAGTACGACAGGGCGCGCAGATACGCAGTATTTT.

J is TRBJ2-7 and V is TRBV3-1; no clear D gene. Germline V gives CDR1 LGHDT, CDR2 YNNKEL (reference sequence). The CDR3 extends over 17 amino acids. Trimming cost V 6 bases and J 2 bases, with 23 bases left between them. CDR3 DNA: TGTGCCAGCAGTCCCTTCTTTACGGACGGAAGCCCCTACGAGCAGTACTTC. Protein product: CASSPFFTDGSPYEQYF.

V usage is TRBV27 and J usage is TRBJ2-7; D might be TRBD1 (5 bases). Trimming stripped 3 bases from V and 5 bases from J, with 8 bases between. The CDR3 spans 12 residues. Germline loops: CDR1 MNHEY, CDR2 SMNVEV (reference sequence). The CDR3 protein is CASSFDRDEQYF. The CDR3 DNA follows: TGTGCCAGCAGTTTTGACAGAGACGAGCAGTACTTC.

The genes are TRBV6-5 and TRBJ1-6, with 10 bases aligning to TRBD1. This CDR3 region has 14 residues. Germline CDR1 and CDR2: MNHEY and SVGAGI. Trimming at V came to 4 bases and at J to 9 bases, leaving 3 bases not matched to a gene. The CDR3 loop reads CASSSGQGVSPLHF. CDR3 in DNA: TGTGCCAGCAGTTCCGGACAGGGGGTTTCACCCCTCCACTTT.

V is TRBV7-9 and J is TRBJ2-6; D possibly corresponds to TRBD1 (5 bases). Trimming took off 3 bases at V and 0 bases at J, with 15 bases between the two ends. The germline CDR1 and CDR2 sequences are SEHNR and FQNEAQ (reference sequence). This CDR3 has 18 residues. Written as DNA, the CDR3 is TGTGCCAGCAGCTTTGGGAAAGGGGCGGACTCTGGGGCCAACGTCCTGACTTTC. Its translation is CASSFGKGADSGANVLTF.

This clonotype has only a few counts. V gene TRBV2 combines with J gene TRBJ2-2; 9 bases match TRBD2. The CDR3 runs to 15 residues. The ends lost 7 bases at V and 4 bases at J; junction bases unmatched: 7. Germline-derived CDR1 and CDR2 are SNHLY and FYNNEI. CDR3 sequence reads: CASKDGGRATGELFF. The CDR3 region has the DNA TGTGCCAGCAAGGACGGCGGGAGGGCCACCGGGGAGCTGTTTTTT.

A few counts support this clonotype. The V gene is TRBV5-5, the J gene TRBJ2-4; no definite D call. V lost 0 bases, J lost 0 bases, and 13 bases lay in between. Germline V gene lookup returns CDR1 SGHKS and CDR2 YYEKEE (reference sequence). CDR3 length equals 17 residues. DNA of the CDR3: TGTGCCAGCAGCTTGGCCGCCCAGATACTAGCCAAAAACATTCAGTACTTC. It yields the protein CASSLAAQILAKNIQYF.

This clonotype was found a few times. This chain links TRBV11-2 with TRBJ2-3, with D tentatively TRBD1 or TRBD2 (5 bases each). The V and J ends lost 4 bases and 4 bases respectively, with 15 bases between them. The CDR3 length is 15 residues. Germline values: CDR1 SGHAT, CDR2 FQNNGV. Here the CDR3 reads CASSSTRGRADTQYF. The DNA for the CDR3 is TGTGCCAGCAGCTCTACTAGGGGTAGAGCAGATACGCAGTATTTT.

The chain has TRBV25-1 and TRBJ2-1, with D unclear. V was clipped by 3 bases and J by 0 bases, with 9 bases between them. The germline V gene has CDR1 MGHDK and CDR2 SYGVNS. This CDR3 comprises 15 residues. The CDR3 loop is CASSDFRGSYNEQFF. DNA for the CDR3: TGTGCCAGCAGTGATTTTCGCGGCTCCTACAATGAGCAGTTCTTC.

This clonotype showed up just a few times. The chain joins TRBV27 to TRBJ1-5; perhaps TRBD1 as D (5 bases). Germline CDR1 MNHEY, CDR2 SMNVEV (reference sequence). The CDR3 has 15 amino acids. Trimming took off 6 bases at V and 1 base at J, with 13 bases between the two ends. CDR3 nucleotide sequence: TGTGCCAGCAGGTTCCAAGGGGTGAGCAATCAGCCCCAGCATTTT. Its protein is CASRFQGVSNQPQHF.

This rearrangement joins TRBV12-3 or TRBV12-4 to TRBJ2-1; D possibly corresponds to TRBD2 (5 bases). Trimming took 7 bases from V and 7 from J, leaving 14 bases between them. CDR3 size: 13 residues. The DNA for the CDR3 is TGTGCCAGCACCCATAGCGAGAGGAATGAGCAGTTCTTC. Translating gives CASTHSERNEQFF.

In this sample, this clonotype turned up a few times. The chain employs TRBV5-1 and TRBJ2-7; 8 bases match TRBD1. The length of the CDR3 is 13 residues. V was clipped by 5 bases and J by 3 bases; unmatched bases: 4. Germline lookup yields CDR1 SGHRS and CDR2 YFSETQ. CDR3 protein: CASRPGTGYEQYF. The CDR3 nucleotides read TGCGCCAGCAGACCCGGGACAGGCTACGAGCAGTACTTC.

This clonotype was detected a few times. The rearrangement links TRBV10-2 to TRBJ2-5; D is tentatively TRBD1 or TRBD2 (6 bases each). V lost 4 bases to trimming and J lost 7 bases, with 13 bases between them. Germline lookup yields CDR1 WSHSY and CDR2 SAAADI. The CDR3 consists of 13 residues. Here the CDR3 DNA reads TGCGCCAGCAGTGGGGCCGGAGGGGGGACCCAGTACTTC. Translation: CASSGAGGGTQYF.